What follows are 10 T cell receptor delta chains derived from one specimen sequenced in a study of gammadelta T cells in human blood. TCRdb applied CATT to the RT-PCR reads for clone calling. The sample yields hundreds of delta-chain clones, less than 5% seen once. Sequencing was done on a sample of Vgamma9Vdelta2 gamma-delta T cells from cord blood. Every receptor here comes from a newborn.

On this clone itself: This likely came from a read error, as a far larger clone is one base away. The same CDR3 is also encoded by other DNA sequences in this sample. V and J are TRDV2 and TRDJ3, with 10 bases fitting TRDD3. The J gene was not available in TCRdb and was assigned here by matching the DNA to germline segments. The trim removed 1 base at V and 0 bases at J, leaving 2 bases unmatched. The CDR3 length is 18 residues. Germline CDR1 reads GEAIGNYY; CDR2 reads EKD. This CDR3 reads CACDTLGDTSWDTRQMFF. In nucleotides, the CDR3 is TGTGCCTGTGACACATTGGGGGATACCTCCTGGGACACCCGACAGATGTTTTTC.

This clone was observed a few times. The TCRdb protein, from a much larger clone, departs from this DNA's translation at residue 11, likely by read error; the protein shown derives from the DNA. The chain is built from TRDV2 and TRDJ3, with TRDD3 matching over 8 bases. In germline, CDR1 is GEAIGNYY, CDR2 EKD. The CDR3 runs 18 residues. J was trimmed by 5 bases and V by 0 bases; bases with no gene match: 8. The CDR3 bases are TGTGCCTGTGACACCGGTGTCTGGGGGACCCGGGACACCCGACAGATGTTTTTC. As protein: CACDTGVWGTRDTRQMFF.

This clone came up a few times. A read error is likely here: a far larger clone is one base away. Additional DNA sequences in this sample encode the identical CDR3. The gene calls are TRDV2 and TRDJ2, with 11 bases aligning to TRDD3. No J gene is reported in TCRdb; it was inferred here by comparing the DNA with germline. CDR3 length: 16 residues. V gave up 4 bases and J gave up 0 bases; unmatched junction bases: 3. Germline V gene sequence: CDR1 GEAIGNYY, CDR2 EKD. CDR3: CACDVLGDTLTAQLFF. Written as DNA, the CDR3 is TGTGCCTGTGATGTACTGGGGGATACTTTGACAGCACAACTCTTCTTT.

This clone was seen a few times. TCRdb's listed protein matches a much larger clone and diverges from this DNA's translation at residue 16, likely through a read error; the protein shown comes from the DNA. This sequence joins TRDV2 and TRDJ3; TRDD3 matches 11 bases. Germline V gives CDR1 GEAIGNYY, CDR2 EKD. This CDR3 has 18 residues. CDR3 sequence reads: CACDTWGIRDWDTRQRFF. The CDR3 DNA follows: TGTGCCTGTGACACATGGGGGATACGGGACTGGGACACCCGACAGAGGTTTTTC.

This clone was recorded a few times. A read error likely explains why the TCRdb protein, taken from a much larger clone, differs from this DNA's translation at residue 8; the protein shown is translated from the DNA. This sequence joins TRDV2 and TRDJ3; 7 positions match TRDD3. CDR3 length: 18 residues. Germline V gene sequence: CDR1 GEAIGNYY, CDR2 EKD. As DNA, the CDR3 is TGTGCCTGTGACACATGGGGGAGACGGGACTGGGACACCCGACAGATGTTCTTC. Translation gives CACDTWGRRDWDTRQMFF.

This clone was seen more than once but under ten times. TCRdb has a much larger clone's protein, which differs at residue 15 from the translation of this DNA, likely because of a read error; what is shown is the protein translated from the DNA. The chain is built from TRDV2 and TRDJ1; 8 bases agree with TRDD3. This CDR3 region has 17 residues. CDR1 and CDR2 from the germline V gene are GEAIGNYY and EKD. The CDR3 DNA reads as TGTGCCTGTGACTCTGTGATGGGGGATCAGCCCACCGATAAACGCATCTTT. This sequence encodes CACDSVMGDQPTDKRIF.

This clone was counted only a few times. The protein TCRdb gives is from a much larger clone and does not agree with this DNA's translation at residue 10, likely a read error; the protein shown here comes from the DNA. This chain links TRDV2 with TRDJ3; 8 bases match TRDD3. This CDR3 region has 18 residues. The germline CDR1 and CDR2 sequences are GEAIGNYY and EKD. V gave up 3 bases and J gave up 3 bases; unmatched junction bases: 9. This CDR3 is CACDVLGVSFWDTRQMFF. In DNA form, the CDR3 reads TGTGCCTGTGACGTACTGGGGGTTAGCTTCTGGGACACCCGACAGATGTTTTTC.

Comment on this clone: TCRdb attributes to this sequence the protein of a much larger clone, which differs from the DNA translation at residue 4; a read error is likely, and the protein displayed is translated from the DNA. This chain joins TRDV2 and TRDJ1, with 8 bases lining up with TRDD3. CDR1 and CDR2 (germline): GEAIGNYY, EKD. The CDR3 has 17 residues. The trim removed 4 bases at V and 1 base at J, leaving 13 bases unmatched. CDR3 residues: CACESVMGDQPTDKLIF. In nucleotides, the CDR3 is TGTGCCTGTGAATCTGTGATGGGGGATCAGCCCACCGATAAACTCATCTTT.

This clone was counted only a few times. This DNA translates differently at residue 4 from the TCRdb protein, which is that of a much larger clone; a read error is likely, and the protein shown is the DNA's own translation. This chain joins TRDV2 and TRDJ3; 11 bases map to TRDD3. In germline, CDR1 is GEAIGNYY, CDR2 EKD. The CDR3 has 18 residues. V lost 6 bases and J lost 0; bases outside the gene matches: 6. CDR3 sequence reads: CACYYTGGYSWDTRQMFF. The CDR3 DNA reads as TGTGCCTGTTACTATACTGGGGGATACTCCTGGGACACCCGACAGATGTTTTTC.

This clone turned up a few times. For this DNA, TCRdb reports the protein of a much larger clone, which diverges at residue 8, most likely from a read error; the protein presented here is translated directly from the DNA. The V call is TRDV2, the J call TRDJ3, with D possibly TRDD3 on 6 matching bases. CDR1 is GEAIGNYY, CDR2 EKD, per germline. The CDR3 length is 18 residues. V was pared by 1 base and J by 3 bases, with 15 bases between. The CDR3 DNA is TGTGCCTGTGACACATGGGGGGTACGGGACTGGGACACCCGACAGATGTTTTTC. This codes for CACDTWGVRDWDTRQMFF.